The present T cell receptor beta chain was sequenced within a study of yellow fever vaccine responses in identical twins. Findings and limits, study-wide: Twins' vaccine T cell responses reportedly seemed partly convergent and partly personalized.

The count of this clonotype is one. No antigen is known for it. From the RT-PCR reads, TCRdb called clonotypes with MiXCR, one entry per CDR3 protein. The table lists about 19,000 distinct CDR3 sequences, around 67% of them singletons, with roughly 7.7% in the top ten. The germline gives CDR1 MNHEY, CDR2 SVGEGT. J lost 2 bases, V lost 2 bases, and 10 bases had no gene match. The CDR3 length is 17 residues. The sequenced sample was T cells from blood (PBMCs), unsorted or a sorted subset (not recorded which), obtained before or after yellow fever vaccination (not recorded which). This chain links TRBV6-2 or TRBV6-3 with TRBJ2-3; 7 nucleotides line up with TRBD2. The source of this sequence is a woman between 18 and 29 years old who received the yellow fever vaccine. CDR3 amino acids: CASSYPPVLAATDTQYF. As DNA, the CDR3 is TGTGCCAGCAGTTACCCCCCGGTTCTAGCGGCCACAGATACGCAGTATTTT.